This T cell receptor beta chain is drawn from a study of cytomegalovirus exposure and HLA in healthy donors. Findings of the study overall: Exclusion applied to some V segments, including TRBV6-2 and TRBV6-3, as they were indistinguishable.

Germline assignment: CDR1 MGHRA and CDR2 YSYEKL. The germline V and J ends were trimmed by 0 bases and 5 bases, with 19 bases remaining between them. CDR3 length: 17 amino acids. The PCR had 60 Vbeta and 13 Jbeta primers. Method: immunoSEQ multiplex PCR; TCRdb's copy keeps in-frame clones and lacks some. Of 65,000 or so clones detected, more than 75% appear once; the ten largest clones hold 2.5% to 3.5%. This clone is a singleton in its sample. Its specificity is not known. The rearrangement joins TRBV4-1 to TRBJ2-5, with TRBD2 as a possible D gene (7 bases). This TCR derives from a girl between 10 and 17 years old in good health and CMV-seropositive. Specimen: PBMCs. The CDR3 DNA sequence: TGCGCCAGCAGCCAAGATCCGGGACGGGGGGCATGGGAGACCCAGTACTTC. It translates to CASSQDPGRGAWETQYF.